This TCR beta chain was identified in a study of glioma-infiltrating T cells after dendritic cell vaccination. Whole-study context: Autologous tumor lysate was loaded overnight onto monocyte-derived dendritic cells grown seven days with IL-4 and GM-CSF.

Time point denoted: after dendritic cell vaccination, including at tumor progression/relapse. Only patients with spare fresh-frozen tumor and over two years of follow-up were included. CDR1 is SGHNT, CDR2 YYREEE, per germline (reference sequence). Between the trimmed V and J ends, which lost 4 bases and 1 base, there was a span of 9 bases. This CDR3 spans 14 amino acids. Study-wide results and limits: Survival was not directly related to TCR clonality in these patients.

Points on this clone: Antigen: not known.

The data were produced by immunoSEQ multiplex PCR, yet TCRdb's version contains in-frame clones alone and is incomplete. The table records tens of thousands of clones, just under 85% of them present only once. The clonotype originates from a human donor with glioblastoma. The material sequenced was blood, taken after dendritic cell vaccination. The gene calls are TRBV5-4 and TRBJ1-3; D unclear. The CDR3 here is CASSPSGSGNTIYF. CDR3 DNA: TGTGCCAGCAGCCCTTCGGGTTCTGGAAACACCATATATTTT. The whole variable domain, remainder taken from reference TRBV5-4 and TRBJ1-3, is ETGVTQSPTHLIKTRGQQVTLRCSSQSGHNTVSWYQQALGQGPQFIFQYYREEENGRGNFPPRFSGLQFPNYSSELNVNALELDDSALYLCASSPSGSGNTIYFGEGSWLTVV.